These T cell receptor beta chains were read from a single sample in a study of blood T cells in healthy people across ages. TCRdb fed the 5' RACE reads into MiXCR, producing one record per CDR3 protein. Here the sample spans 1.5 million to 2 million distinct CDR3 sequences, roughly 50% being singletons. The sample comprised blood. Every receptor here comes from a woman between 40 and 55 years old in good health. Both conserved end residues are part of each CDR3. Each record gives: V gene, J gene, D gene, clone size, CDR3 DNA, CDR3 protein. A D gene is named only where the DNA matches it firmly. Only some rows state a clone size, as once, few, many or a class for expanded clones.

v_call: TRBV6-5; j_call: TRBJ2-5; d_call: TRBD1; clone_size: once; cdr3_nt: TGTGCCAGCAGTTACGAGGGGACAGGGGCGGATGAGCAGTACTTC; cdr3_aa: CASSYEGTGADEQYF
v_call: TRBV20-1; j_call: TRBJ2-1; d_call: .; clone_size: once; cdr3_nt: TGCAGTGCTAGCTGGCTGGAGGAGAGCTGGAATGAGCAGTTCTTC; cdr3_aa: CSASWLEESWNEQFF
v_call: TRBV20-1; j_call: TRBJ2-3; d_call: .; clone_size: .; cdr3_nt: TGCAGTGCTCCAAACGCCCAAGGAGTCCGCACAGATACGCAGTATTTT; cdr3_aa: CSAPNAQGVRTDTQYF
v_call: TRBV7-2; j_call: TRBJ2-5; d_call: TRBD1; clone_size: few; cdr3_nt: TGTGCCAGCAGCCGGAGGTCAGGCAGGGGGCTCGAGACCCAGTACTTC; cdr3_aa: CASSRRSGRGLETQYF
v_call: TRBV28; j_call: TRBJ2-7; d_call: .; clone_size: .; cdr3_nt: TGTGCCAGCAGTTTCGGCCTTATAGCCTACGAGCAGTACTTC; cdr3_aa: CASSFGLIAYEQYF
v_call: TRBV6-2/TRBV6-3; j_call: TRBJ2-7; d_call: .; clone_size: .; cdr3_nt: TGTGCCGTAACCCAGGGGAACGAGCAGTACTTC; cdr3_aa: CAVTQGNEQYF
v_call: TRBV20-1; j_call: TRBJ1-5; d_call: TRBD1; clone_size: .; cdr3_nt: TGCAGTGCTAGATCGGACAGGGGGTTCAATCAGCCCCAGCATTTT; cdr3_aa: CSARSDRGFNQPQHF
v_call: TRBV7-2; j_call: TRBJ2-4; d_call: TRBD1; clone_size: few; cdr3_nt: TGTGCCAGCAGCTTAGCGGACAGGATAGCCAAAAACATTCAGTACTTC; cdr3_aa: CASSLADRIAKNIQYF
v_call: TRBV6-2/TRBV6-3; j_call: TRBJ2-5; d_call: .; clone_size: few; cdr3_nt: TGTGCCAGCAGCTGGACTTGGGAGACCCAGTACTTC; cdr3_aa: CASSWTWETQYF
v_call: TRBV4-1; j_call: TRBJ2-7; d_call: TRBD1; clone_size: few; cdr3_nt: TGCGCCAGCAGCCAAGTTAGACAGGGGGGCGAGCAGTACTTC; cdr3_aa: CASSQVRQGGEQYF
v_call: TRBV5-1; j_call: TRBJ1-2; d_call: .; clone_size: few; cdr3_nt: TGCGCCAGCAGCTTGGGCCGGGTCCGGACCGAGGATGGCTACACCTTC; cdr3_aa: CASSLGRVRTEDGYTF
v_call: TRBV4-2; j_call: TRBJ2-3; d_call: TRBD2; clone_size: .; cdr3_nt: TGTGCCAGCAGCCAAGAATCTGCGACTAGCCCCTTGGATACGCAGTATTTT; cdr3_aa: CASSQESATSPLDTQYF
v_call: TRBV15; j_call: TRBJ1-2; d_call: .; clone_size: few; cdr3_nt: TGTGCCACCAGCGACGATAACTATGGCTACACCTTC; cdr3_aa: CATSDDNYGYTF
v_call: TRBV11-2; j_call: TRBJ2-1; d_call: .; clone_size: few; cdr3_nt: TGTGCCAGCAGCTTAGACGGTCTCTCGGCCGCCTACAATGAGCAGTTCTTC; cdr3_aa: CASSLDGLSAAYNEQFF
v_call: TRBV3-1; j_call: TRBJ2-1; d_call: .; clone_size: .; cdr3_nt: TGTGCCAGCAGCGGCTACGGGGGAGTCTCCTACAATGAGCAGTTCTTC; cdr3_aa: CASSGYGGVSYNEQFF
v_call: TRBV6-2/TRBV6-3; j_call: TRBJ2-5; d_call: .; clone_size: .; cdr3_nt: TGTGCCAGCAGTTACCTGGGCCAACAAGAGACCCAGTACTTC; cdr3_aa: CASSYLGQQETQYF
v_call: TRBV4-3; j_call: TRBJ2-3; d_call: TRBD2; clone_size: .; cdr3_nt: TGCGCCAGCAGCCGCCGGGTAGCGGGGGGGATAGATACGCAGTATTTT; cdr3_aa: CASSRRVAGGIDTQYF
v_call: TRBV7-2; j_call: TRBJ2-1; d_call: .; clone_size: many; cdr3_nt: TGTGCCAGCAGCTCCCCCAATTACAATGAGCAGTTCTTC; cdr3_aa: CASSSPNYNEQFF
v_call: TRBV23-1; j_call: TRBJ2-7; d_call: .; clone_size: .; cdr3_nt: TGCGCCAGCAGTCAATCATTGTCAGGACAGCGATCCTACGAGCAGTACTTC; cdr3_aa: CASSQSLSGQRSYEQYF
v_call: TRBV28; j_call: TRBJ1-5; d_call: .; clone_size: .; cdr3_nt: TGTGCCAGCAGTTTATTATCGCAGGGGTTGGTGATTCAGCCCCAGCATTTT; cdr3_aa: CASSLLSQGLVIQPQHF
v_call: TRBV20-1; j_call: TRBJ1-1; d_call: .; clone_size: .; cdr3_nt: TGCAGTGCTGGCCCGGCAGGTCGTTCTGAAGCTTTCTTT; cdr3_aa: CSAGPAGRSEAFF
v_call: TRBV7-9; j_call: TRBJ2-7; d_call: .; clone_size: .; cdr3_nt: TGTGCCAGCAGCTTACGGGGGAACGACGAGCAGTACTTC; cdr3_aa: CASSLRGNDEQYF
v_call: TRBV29-1; j_call: TRBJ2-6; d_call: .; clone_size: .; cdr3_nt: TGCAGCGTTGAACTCCAATCTGGGGCCAACGTCCTGACTTTC; cdr3_aa: CSVELQSGANVLTF
v_call: TRBV18; j_call: TRBJ1-1; d_call: .; clone_size: .; cdr3_nt: TGTGCCAGCTCACGGGCTGGGCAGGGAGGGAACACTGAAGCTTTCTTT; cdr3_aa: CASSRAGQGGNTEAFF
v_call: TRBV3-1; j_call: TRBJ1-4; d_call: .; clone_size: .; cdr3_nt: TGTGCCAGCAGCCAAGCGACTCTACGACTGTTTTTT; cdr3_aa: CASSQATLRLFF
v_call: TRBV25-1; j_call: TRBJ1-1; d_call: .; clone_size: .; cdr3_nt: TGTGCCAGCGGGTCCTCATGGGCAGCTTTCTTT; cdr3_aa: CASGSSWAAFF
v_call: TRBV12-3/TRBV12-4; j_call: TRBJ1-2; d_call: .; clone_size: .; cdr3_nt: TGTGCCAGCAGTTTAACGTCAGTTTATGGCTACACCTTC; cdr3_aa: CASSLTSVYGYTF
v_call: TRBV9; j_call: TRBJ1-2; d_call: TRBD1; clone_size: few; cdr3_nt: TGTGCCAGCAGCGTAGGGCAGGGGGCGAGAGACTACACCTTC; cdr3_aa: CASSVGQGARDYTF
v_call: TRBV20-1; j_call: TRBJ2-7; d_call: .; clone_size: .; cdr3_nt: TGCAGTGCTAGGCCCCTCGGTCCGCTGGCCTACGAGCAGTACTTC; cdr3_aa: CSARPLGPLAYEQYF
v_call: TRBV5-1; j_call: TRBJ1-6; d_call: TRBD1; clone_size: .; cdr3_nt: TGCGCCAGCAGCTTGGAGACAGGGGTAAGAGGACCCCTCCACTTT; cdr3_aa: CASSLETGVRGPLHF
v_call: TRBV10-3; j_call: TRBJ1-2; d_call: .; clone_size: .; cdr3_nt: TGTGCCATCAACGACCTAGGGGGAGAGGGCTATGGCTACACCTTC; cdr3_aa: CAINDLGGEGYGYTF
v_call: TRBV28; j_call: TRBJ2-3; d_call: .; clone_size: .; cdr3_nt: TGTGCCAGCAGGCCATACCACAAGACAGGTTCCACAGATACGCAGTATTTT; cdr3_aa: CASRPYHKTGSTDTQYF
v_call: TRBV28; j_call: TRBJ2-5; d_call: .; clone_size: few; cdr3_nt: TGTGCCAGTTCAGTGCAGTACTTC; cdr3_aa: CASSVQYF
v_call: TRBV10-3; j_call: TRBJ1-1; d_call: .; clone_size: .; cdr3_nt: TGTGCCAAAACGACGTCGACAGGACCGAACACTGAAGCTTTCTTT; cdr3_aa: CAKTTSTGPNTEAFF
v_call: TRBV12-3/TRBV12-4; j_call: TRBJ1-5; d_call: TRBD1; clone_size: .; cdr3_nt: TGTGCCAGCAGTTTGAGGGGACAGAGAATAAGCAATCAGCCCCAGCATTTT; cdr3_aa: CASSLRGQRISNQPQHF
v_call: TRBV12-3/TRBV12-4; j_call: TRBJ2-5; d_call: .; clone_size: few; cdr3_nt: TGTGCCAGCAGTTTGATTGCGCAGACCCAGTACTTC; cdr3_aa: CASSLIAQTQYF
v_call: TRBV4-2; j_call: TRBJ2-1; d_call: .; clone_size: .; cdr3_nt: TGTGCCAGCAGCCGAAGAACAGACGCGGATAATGAGCAGTTCTTC; cdr3_aa: CASSRRTDADNEQFF
v_call: TRBV20-1; j_call: TRBJ2-3; d_call: .; clone_size: .; cdr3_nt: TGCAGTGCTAGAGCAAAATCCGGGAGAATCACAGATACGCAGTATTTT; cdr3_aa: CSARAKSGRITDTQYF
v_call: TRBV6-5; j_call: TRBJ2-3; d_call: TRBD1; clone_size: .; cdr3_nt: TGTGCCAGCAGACGACAGGGACCCACAGATACGCAGTATTTT; cdr3_aa: CASRRQGPTDTQYF
v_call: TRBV7-9; j_call: TRBJ2-4; d_call: .; clone_size: .; cdr3_nt: TGTGCCAGCAGCTACCGGGACGGACTCAAAAACATTCAGTACTTC; cdr3_aa: CASSYRDGLKNIQYF
v_call: TRBV15; j_call: TRBJ2-1; d_call: .; clone_size: .; cdr3_nt: TGTGCCACAGGCGTTACCAGCTCCTACAATGAGCAGTTCTTC; cdr3_aa: CATGVTSSYNEQFF
v_call: TRBV28; j_call: TRBJ1-5; d_call: .; clone_size: .; cdr3_nt: TGTGCCAGCAGCCGTTTGAATTTTCGTCAGGGGCCTAGCAATCAGCCCCAGCATTTT; cdr3_aa: CASSRLNFRQGPSNQPQHF
v_call: TRBV7-2; j_call: TRBJ2-1; d_call: .; clone_size: .; cdr3_nt: TGTGCCAGCAGCTTAGACTTGGGTAGTGAGCAGTTCTTC; cdr3_aa: CASSLDLGSEQFF
v_call: TRBV20-1; j_call: TRBJ2-3; d_call: TRBD2; clone_size: .; cdr3_nt: TGCAGTGCTCTTAGCGGGGGGGCGTTTTTAAGTGTAGGCACAGATACGCAGTATTTT; cdr3_aa: CSALSGGAFLSVGTDTQYF
v_call: TRBV7-2; j_call: TRBJ2-7; d_call: .; clone_size: many; cdr3_nt: TGCGCCAGCAGCTTGGACCCCTACGAGCAGTACTTC; cdr3_aa: CASSLDPYEQYF
v_call: TRBV7-9; j_call: TRBJ1-5; d_call: .; clone_size: .; cdr3_nt: TGTGCCAGCAGCTTAAGCCCCCGCGGGACAAGGACGAATCAGCCCCAGCATTTT; cdr3_aa: CASSLSPRGTRTNQPQHF
v_call: TRBV7-2; j_call: TRBJ2-5; d_call: .; clone_size: .; cdr3_nt: TGTGCCAGCAGCTTCCGGAGGGGCTCGGGGGAGACCCAGTACTTC; cdr3_aa: CASSFRRGSGETQYF
v_call: TRBV12-5; j_call: TRBJ1-2; d_call: .; clone_size: .; cdr3_nt: TGTGCTAGTGGTTTGTCTGGACAGAACTATGGCTACACCTTC; cdr3_aa: CASGLSGQNYGYTF
v_call: TRBV12-3/TRBV12-4; j_call: TRBJ2-5; d_call: .; clone_size: .; cdr3_nt: TGTGCCAGCAGTTTAGAGAACAGGGCTTCGGAGACCCAGTACTTC; cdr3_aa: CASSLENRASETQYF
v_call: TRBV4-1; j_call: TRBJ2-1; d_call: TRBD2; clone_size: .; cdr3_nt: TGCGCCAGCAGCCATCAACCTGGGGGGGGGGCCTACAATGAGCAGTTCTTC; cdr3_aa: CASSHQPGGGAYNEQFF
v_call: TRBV7-9; j_call: TRBJ1-2; d_call: TRBD1; clone_size: .; cdr3_nt: TGTGCCAGCAGCACAACAGGGGCCGACCTATATGGCTACACCTTC; cdr3_aa: CASSTTGADLYGYTF
v_call: TRBV20-1; j_call: TRBJ2-5; d_call: .; clone_size: .; cdr3_nt: TGCAGTGCTAGAGATCGGGCTAACGGGGGAAATAAGGAGACCCAGTACTTC; cdr3_aa: CSARDRANGGNKETQYF
v_call: TRBV29-1; j_call: TRBJ2-3; d_call: TRBD2; clone_size: .; cdr3_nt: TGCAGCGTTGAATCCCCCCTCCTAGCGGGGGATACAGATACGCAGTATTTT; cdr3_aa: CSVESPLLAGDTDTQYF
v_call: TRBV25-1; j_call: TRBJ2-5; d_call: .; clone_size: few; cdr3_nt: TGTGCCAGCGGCTCAGGCTTACAAGAGACCCAGTACTTC; cdr3_aa: CASGSGLQETQYF
v_call: TRBV7-2; j_call: TRBJ2-5; d_call: .; clone_size: .; cdr3_nt: TGTGCCAGCAGCTTATTCCCAAACCAAGAGACCCAGTACTTC; cdr3_aa: CASSLFPNQETQYF
v_call: TRBV20-1; j_call: TRBJ2-5; d_call: .; clone_size: .; cdr3_nt: TGCAGTGCTAGAGATCGCCCGGGGACCGGAAAAGAGACCCAGTACTTC; cdr3_aa: CSARDRPGTGKETQYF
v_call: TRBV7-9; j_call: TRBJ1-5; d_call: TRBD1; clone_size: .; cdr3_nt: TGTGCCAGCAGCTTAGCGGACAGGTATCAGCCCCAGCATTTT; cdr3_aa: CASSLADRYQPQHF
v_call: TRBV27; j_call: TRBJ2-1; d_call: TRBD2; clone_size: few; cdr3_nt: TGTGCCAGCAGTTTTGGGACTAGCGGGGTGAGCTCCTACAATGAGCAGTTCTTC; cdr3_aa: CASSFGTSGVSSYNEQFF